Shown below are 5 T cell receptor beta chains from a single sample sequenced in a study of blood T cell repertoires in COVID-19. The table came from immunoSEQ multiplex PCR; TCRdb's copy has only in-frame clones and leaves some out. The sample records 250,000 to 300,000 clones, nearly 90% being singletons. The sample was peripheral blood. These TCRs come from a woman in her thirties with acute or convalescent COVID-19.

The chain has TRBV2 and TRBJ1-5, with 9 bases matching TRBD1. The CDR3 totals 15 residues. The V gene's germline CDR1 is SNHLY and CDR2 FYNNEI. After removal of 4 bases from V and 6 bases from J, the junction contained 7 bases not matched to a gene. This CDR3 is CASSARTGAGQPQHF. The CDR3 DNA is TGTGCCAGCAGTGCGAGGACAGGGGCAGGTCAGCCCCAGCATTTT.

The J gene is TRBJ2-2, the V gene TRBV3-1 (or the pseudogene TRBV3-2), with 10 bases that match TRBD1. Unmatched junction bases numbered 4, after V lost 3 bases and J lost 0 bases. The CDR3 loop spans 17 amino acids. The germline gives CDR1 LGHDT, CDR2 YNNKEL (reference sequence). The CDR3 DNA follows: TGTGCCAGCAGCCACGGACAGGGGGTGTCGAACACCGGGGAGCTGTTTTTT. Its protein is CASSHGQGVSNTGELFF.

The rearrangement links TRBV3-1 (or the pseudogene TRBV3-2) to TRBJ1-2, with TRBD1 matching over 10 bases. CDR3 length: 16 amino acids. Germline V gene data show CDR1 as LGHDT and CDR2 as YNNKEL (reference sequence). V shed 3 bases, J shed 5 bases, and the junction held 9 bases outside the gene matches. The DNA for the CDR3 is TGTGCCAGCAGCCAGGGGACAGGGGTCATATTTTATGGCTACACCTTC. Encoded protein: CASSQGTGVIFYGYTF.

Concerning this clone itself: Different DNA sequences within this sample yield the same CDR3. The V gene is TRBV6-5, the J gene TRBJ1-2; D remains unclear. The CDR3 extends over 15 amino acids. Trimming pared 0 bases from V and 0 bases from J, leaving 8 bases between. Germline assignment: CDR1 MNHEY and CDR2 SVGAGI. The CDR3 region is CASSYSRGANYGYTF. The CDR3 DNA follows: TGTGCCAGCAGTTACTCGCGAGGAGCTAACTATGGCTACACCTTC.

V and J are TRBV24-1 and TRBJ2-3; D ambiguous. The ends were cut back, 0 bases at V and 2 bases at J, with 11 bases in the middle. CDR3 length: 16 amino acids. Germline-derived CDR1 and CDR2 are KGHDR and SFDVKD. The CDR3 sequence is CATSDLKVEDTDTQYF. In DNA, the CDR3 is TGTGCCACCAGTGATTTGAAAGTAGAGGACACAGATACGCAGTATTTT.